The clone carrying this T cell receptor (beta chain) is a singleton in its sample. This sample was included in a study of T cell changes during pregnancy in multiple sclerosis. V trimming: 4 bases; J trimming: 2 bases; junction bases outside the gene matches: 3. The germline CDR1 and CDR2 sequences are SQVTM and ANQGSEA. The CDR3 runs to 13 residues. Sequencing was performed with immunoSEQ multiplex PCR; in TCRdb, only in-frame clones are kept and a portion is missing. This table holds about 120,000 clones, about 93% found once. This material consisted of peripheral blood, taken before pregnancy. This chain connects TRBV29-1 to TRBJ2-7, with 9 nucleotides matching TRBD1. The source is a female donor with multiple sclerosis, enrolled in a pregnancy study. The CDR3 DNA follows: TGCAGCGTTGGCGGGACAGGGCCCTACGAGCAGTACTTC. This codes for CSVGGTGPYEQYF.